These 2 T cell receptor beta chains share one sample of origin, sequenced in a study of early T cells in non-severe SARS-CoV-2 infection. Via MiXCR, TCRdb re-called the 5' RACE reads, giving one row per CDR3 protein. The table records around 70,000 distinct CDR3 sequences, 15% to 17% of them present only once. Sequencing was performed on whole blood. The receptors were sampled from an adult who was a healthcare worker with PCR-confirmed SARS-CoV-2 infection or an uninfected control (not recorded which).

This clonotype was recorded a few times. The rearrangement uses TRBV7-3 and TRBJ1-1; TRBD1 might be the D (5 bases). Germline lookup yields CDR1 SGHTA and CDR2 FQGTGA. The CDR3 consists of 13 residues. V gave up 2 bases and J gave up 5 bases, with 9 bases separating them. CDR3 DNA sequence: TGTGCCAGCAGCTTAGGGGGGGTTACTGAAGCTTTCTTT. Protein: CASSLGGVTEAFF.

This clonotype appeared many times. V usage is TRBV20-1 and J usage is TRBJ2-5; TRBD2 matches at 8 bases. The trim removed 6 bases at V and 5 bases at J, leaving 8 bases unmatched. The CDR3 extends over 13 amino acids. Germline lookup yields CDR1 DFQATT and CDR2 SNEGSKA (reference sequence). The CDR3 here is CSARRGAWETQYF. The CDR3 nucleotides are TGCAGTGCAAGGCGGGGGGCCTGGGAGACCCAGTACTTC.